This is a list of T cell receptor beta chains from one sample in a study of T-cell reconstitution after alpha-beta-depleted transplantation in children. In TCRdb, the PCR reads were re-called with MiXCR into one record per CDR3 protein. The sample consists of some 220,000 distinct CDR3 sequences, approximately 11% of them appearing once. Specimen: PBMCs, collected before TCRalphabeta/CD19-depleted stem cell transplant. The receptors originated from a child under two years old with acute myeloid leukemia, due to receive a stem cell transplant. The CDR3 runs from the conserved cysteine through the conserved F or W. D genes are given only for firm matches. Size is stated for part of the rows, as once, few or many counts, or as a class when the clone is expanded.

CASSARQGYSNQPQHF | TGTGCCAGCAGCGCTCGACAGGGCTATAGCAATCAGCCCCAGCATTTT | many | TRBV6-2/TRBV6-3 | TRBD1 | 16 | TRBJ1-5
CSVTDGPYEQYF | TGCAGCGTTACCGACGGACCCTACGAGCAGTACTTC | many | TRBV29-1 | - | 12 | TRBJ2-7
CATRGQAMSAGELFF | TGTGCCACCCGGGGGCAGGCTATGAGCGCCGGGGAGCTGTTTTTT | - | TRBV6-1 | - | 15 | TRBJ2-2
CASSLGTSGGYEQYF | TGTGCCAGCAGCTTAGGGACTAGCGGAGGCTACGAGCAGTACTTC | many | TRBV7-2 | TRBD2 | 15 | TRBJ2-7
CASSQVTGGDQPQHF | TGCGCCAGCAGCCAAGTGACAGGGGGGGATCAGCCCCAGCATTTT | - | TRBV4-3 | TRBD1 | 15 | TRBJ1-5
CASSLALTEALHSGGANEQFF | TGTGCCAGCAGCTTAGCGCTTACAGAAGCCCTCCATAGCGGGGGAGCCAATGAGCAGTTCTTC | many | TRBV7-2 | TRBD2 | 21 | TRBJ2-1
CASSVGTSGAYEQYF | TGTGCCAGCAGCGTAGGGACTAGCGGGGCCTACGAGCAGTACTTC | many | TRBV9 | TRBD2 | 15 | TRBJ2-7
CASSQLQGSGGELFF | TGCGCCAGCAGCCAATTACAGGGGTCCGGCGGGGAGCTGTTTTTT | few | TRBV4-1 | TRBD1 | 15 | TRBJ2-2
CASSLTRRGGMNTEAFF | TGCGCCAGCAGCTTAACCCGGAGGGGCGGGATGAACACTGAAGCTTTCTTT | many | TRBV5-1 | - | 17 | TRBJ1-1
CASSPGQDGYTF | TGCGCCAGCAGTCCCGGACAGGATGGCTACACCTTC | few | TRBV5-1 | TRBD1 | 12 | TRBJ1-2
CASSLDLARYNEQFF | TGTGCCAGCAGTTTAGACCTAGCCAGATACAATGAGCAGTTCTTC | many | TRBV12-3/TRBV12-4 | - | 15 | TRBJ2-1
CASSPGRNYNEQFF | TGTGCCAGCTCACCGGGACGGAATTACAATGAGCAGTTCTTC | many | TRBV18 | - | 14 | TRBJ2-1
CASGGFYNEQFF | TGTGCCTCGGGCGGGTTTTACAATGAGCAGTTCTTC | many | TRBV6-6 | - | 12 | TRBJ2-1
CASTPGRVYGYTF | TGTGCCAGCACCCCGGGCAGAGTCTATGGCTACACCTTC | many | TRBV12-3/TRBV12-4 | - | 13 | TRBJ1-2
CASSSRDREGPDTQYF | TGTGCCAGCAGTTCCCGGGACAGGGAGGGTCCAGATACGCAGTATTTT | - | TRBV27 | TRBD1 | 16 | TRBJ2-3
CASSLSRYQPQHF | TGTGCCAGCAGTTTAAGCAGATATCAGCCCCAGCATTTT | many | TRBV28 | - | 13 | TRBJ1-5